This TCR beta chain was obtained from a study of Ad26.COV2.S vaccination and SARS-CoV-2 variants. For the study at large: Each vaccinee took Ad26.COV2.S intramuscularly, once or twice 56 days apart.

Sequencing was performed with immunoSEQ multiplex PCR; in TCRdb, only in-frame clones are kept and a portion is missing. The data hold about 420,000 clones, with approximately 88% observed a single time. This CDR3 has 13 amino acids. With 1 base removed from V and 4 bases from J, the gap between germline ends came to 6 bases. Germline V gives CDR1 SGHTA, CDR2 FQGTGA. Documented treatment: about 20 received Ad26.COV2.S at low or high dose, single or two shots; several received placebo; per-sample allocation not given. Collection of samples fell on day 63 after the first vaccine or placebo injection. Donor was an adult aged 18-55 years in Boston. What was given as vaccine was an Ad26 vector encoding Wuhan-strain SARS-CoV-2 spike.

This receptor was taken from a person aged 18-65 years who received the Ad26.COV2.S COVID-19 vaccine or a placebo. This chain links TRBV7-3 with TRBJ2-3; D is perhaps TRBD1 (5 bases). The starting material was peripheral blood, obtained in a trial of Ad26.COV2.S vaccine versus placebo. The CDR3 sequence is CASSLRGPDTQYF. CDR3 nucleotides: TGTGCCAGCAGCTTAAGGGGCCCAGATACGCAGTATTTT.